This T cell receptor (beta chain) appears in the sequencing data of a study of cytomegalovirus exposure and HLA in healthy donors. The study, taken as a whole, reports: In vitro work confirmed that three CMV-associated chains recognize CMV antigens.

V shed 6 bases and J 3 bases; nucleotides not matched to a gene: 5. The CDR3 sequence is 15 residues long. In germline, CDR1 is SGHDN, CDR2 FVKESK. Both 60 Vbeta primers and 13 Jbeta primers went into the PCR. Produced via immunoSEQ multiplex PCR; TCRdb's table is partial and in-frame only. The sample lists roughly 250,000 clones, 84% occurring once. This clone was seen a handful of times. Its antigen remains unknown. The specimen was PBMCs. The gene calls are TRBV14 and TRBJ2-2, with 9 bases fitting TRBD1. This receptor was identified in a woman aged 35 to 49 in good health and CMV-seropositive. Here the CDR3 DNA reads TGTGCCAGCAGTCCGGACAGGGGATACACCGGGGAGCTGTTTTTT. This encodes CASSPDRGYTGELFF.